These T cell receptor beta chains were read from a single sample in a study of blood T cell repertoires in COVID-19. Libraries were prepared by immunoSEQ multiplex PCR; TCRdb keeps only in-frame clonotypes and omits some of them. The repertoire consists of about 230,000 clones, with about four fifths occurring once and the leading ten covering less than 5.5%. The specimen sequenced was peripheral blood. These receptors originate from a man aged 50 or older with active or convalescent COVID-19. Both conserved end residues are trimmed from each CDR3.

v_call	j_call	cdr3_aa
TRBV19	TRBJ2-3	ASSQQGFTDTQY
TRBV13	TRBJ1-4	ASSPGFNEKLF
TRBV11-3	TRBJ2-2	ASSRGQGTGELF
TRBV2	TRBJ1-2	ASSERTVSQGYT
TRBV5-1	TRBJ1-1	ASSFRPGDEAF
TRBV28	TRBJ2-1	ASSLRRAGVSYNEQF
TRBV7-9	TRBJ1-1	ASSPEGQGAETEAF
TRBV28	TRBJ1-5	ASSSRGVGNQPQH
TRBV11-2	TRBJ2-7	ASSLPAGGIAGSYEQY
TRBV5-4	TRBJ1-4	ASSPEGRGGEKLF
TRBV21-1	TRBJ1-5	ASSNRDNNQPQH
TRBV30	TRBJ2-4	AWRPGGGWDIQY
TRBV29-1	TRBJ2-5	SERSGVSGETQY
TRBV7-2	TRBJ2-5	ASSLAHQGETQY
TRBV2	TRBJ2-1	ASSYQAGTYNEQF
TRBV7-2	TRBJ1-2	ASSIGTGGAKSSGYT
TRBV4-2	TRBJ1-1	ASSQERWANTEAF
TRBV2	TRBJ2-1	ANKDRGHEQF
TRBV7-8	TRBJ2-7	ASSWTTSGGVSEQY
TRBV5-4	TRBJ1-2	ASSLALPGMDGYT
TRBV7-9	TRBJ1-2	ASSTDRVAYGYT
TRBV2	TRBJ1-6	ASSPGVRSPLH
TRBV5-1	TRBJ2-5	ASSATRGSFQETQY
TRBV7-2	TRBJ2-7	ASSLVGGSLGTYEQY
TRBV30	TRBJ2-3	AWRTRGEDTQY
TRBV19	TRBJ2-1	ASSIGLAGGPSYNEQF
TRBV5-1	TRBJ1-1	ASSIQGQGNTEAF
TRBV12-5	TRBJ1-4	ASGLAGQGVTNEKLF
TRBV6-4	TRBJ1-6	ASSDSTPDTGSPLH
TRBV10-3	TRBJ1-1	AISESTGEAF
TRBV2	TRBJ2-3	ASSGDRGMTDTQY
TRBV2	TRBJ1-1	ASRGDRARTEAF
TRBV2	TRBJ1-2	ASSEGTGGGYT
TRBV14	TRBJ2-1	ASSQWGSTNEQF
TRBV3-1/TRBV3-2	TRBJ2-1	ASSQDGTGLDEQF
TRBV13	TRBJ2-4	ASSRTRVVKNIQY
TRBV28	TRBJ1-5	ASSPATGNNQPQH